The clone carrying this T cell receptor beta chain was seen at least ten times. The entry originates in a study of T cells in Graves' hyperthyroidism and ophthalmopathy. Amplified TCR beta CDR3 regions derived from RNA transcripts. In the first-round RT-PCR of the TCR CDR3, the HTBI primer set was used. In TCRdb, the multiplex PCR reads were re-called with MiXCR into one record per CDR3 protein. The profile shows about 420,000 distinct CDR3 sequences, 12% to 15% of them singletons. This TCR was recovered from a woman aged 18-35 years with Graves' hyperthyroidism. The sequencing input was blood.

The CDR3 region is CASLIGGVAFF. The DNA for the CDR3 is TGTGCCAGCCTCATAGGGGGGGTGGCTTTCTTT. The chain combines TRBV6-1 with TRBJ1-1; perhaps TRBD1 as D (6 bases). There are 11 residues in the CDR3. V dropped 8 bases and J dropped 11 bases, with 15 bases sitting between them. Germline CDR1 and CDR2: MNHNS and SASEGT.